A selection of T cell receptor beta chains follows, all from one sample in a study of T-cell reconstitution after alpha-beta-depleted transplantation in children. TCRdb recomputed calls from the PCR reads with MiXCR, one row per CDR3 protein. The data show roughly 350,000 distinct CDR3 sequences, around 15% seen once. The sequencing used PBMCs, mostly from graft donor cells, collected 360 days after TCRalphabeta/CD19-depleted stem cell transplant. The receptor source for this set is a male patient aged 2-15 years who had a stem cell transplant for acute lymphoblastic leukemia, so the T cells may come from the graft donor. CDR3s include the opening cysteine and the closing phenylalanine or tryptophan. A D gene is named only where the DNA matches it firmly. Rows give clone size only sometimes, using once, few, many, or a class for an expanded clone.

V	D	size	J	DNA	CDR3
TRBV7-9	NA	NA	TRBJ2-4	TGTGCCAGCAGCTTAGCCGGCTCGGACATTCAGTACTTC	CASSLAGSDIQYF
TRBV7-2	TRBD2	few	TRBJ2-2	TGTGCCAGCAGCCCTACTAGCGGGACGGGCGGGGAGCTGTTTTTT	CASSPTSGTGGELFF
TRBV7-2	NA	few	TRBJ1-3	TGTGCCAGCAGTATGGAAGCTGGAAACACCATATATTTT	CASSMEAGNTIYF
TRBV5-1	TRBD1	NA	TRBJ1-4	TGCGCCAGCAGCTTTGAAGGGGGCCGGGGTGAAAAACTGTTTTTT	CASSFEGGRGEKLFF
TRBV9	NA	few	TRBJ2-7	TGTGCCAGCAGCGTATCACCGGGTCTTACCTACGAGCAGTACTTC	CASSVSPGLTYEQYF
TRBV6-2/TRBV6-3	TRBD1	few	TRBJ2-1	TGTGCCAGCAGTTACTACAGGGGGGACCTCAATGAGCAGTTCTTC	CASSYYRGDLNEQFF
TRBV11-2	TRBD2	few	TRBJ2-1	TGTGCCAGCAGACAACCGGGACTATCAATGGTTGAGCAGTTCTTC	CASRQPGLSMVEQFF
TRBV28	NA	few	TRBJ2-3	TGTGCCAGCCTCGGGCTCTCTAGCACAGATACGCAGTATTTT	CASLGLSSTDTQYF
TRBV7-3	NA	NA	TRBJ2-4	TGTGCCAGCAGCTTTGACAGACCAGGGGTTCAGTACTTC	CASSFDRPGVQYF
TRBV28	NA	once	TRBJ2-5	TGTGCCAGCAGCCCACCGGGGGCGGAGAGGCCCCCTAAAAAAGAGACCCAGTACTTC	CASSPPGAERPPKKETQYF
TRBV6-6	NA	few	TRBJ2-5	TGTGCCAGCAGTTACGGGACATGGGAGACCCAGTACTTC	CASSYGTWETQYF
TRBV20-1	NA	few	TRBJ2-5	TGCAGTGCTAGTCGGGGTCAAGTAACAAAAGAGACCCAGTACTTC	CSASRGQVTKETQYF
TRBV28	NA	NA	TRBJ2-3	TGTGCCAGCAGTTTCCTAGCGCGCCTTAGCACAGATACGCAGTATTTT	CASSFLARLSTDTQYF
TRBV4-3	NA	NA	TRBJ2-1	TGCGCCAGCATCCAGCTTGTAGGGGGGGGGAGCTCCTACAATGAGCAGTTCTTC	CASIQLVGGGSSYNEQFF
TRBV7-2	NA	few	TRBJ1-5	TGTGCCAGCAGCCAGCTCGGCTCCTCCCATAGCAATCAGCCCCAGCATTTT	CASSQLGSSHSNQPQHF
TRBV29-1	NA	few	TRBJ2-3	TGCAGCGTCGTCGGGAGCGGATTCACAGATACGCAGTATTTT	CSVVGSGFTDTQYF
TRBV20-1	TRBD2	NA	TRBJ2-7	TGCAGTGCCGAAGCGACTAGCGGGAGATTGGTAAGCTCCTACGAGCAGTACTTC	CSAEATSGRLVSSYEQYF